These 29 T cell receptor beta chains were sequenced from one sample in a study of blood T cell repertoires in COVID-19. Data came from immunoSEQ multiplex PCR; TCRdb stores just in-frame clones and leaves some out. The table shows more than 250,000 clones, with around 90% occurring only once. The sample taken for sequencing was PBMCs or T cells enriched from blood (not recorded which). Source of these receptors: a young woman with acute COVID-19.

The chain carries TRBV6-2 or TRBV6-3 and TRBJ1-1, with D tentatively TRBD1 (6 bases). V lost 0 bases and J lost 0, with 17 bases in between. The germline V gene encodes CDR1 MNHEY and CDR2 SVGEGT. The CDR3 contains 18 residues. This CDR3 is CASSYSWGPVGMNTEAFF. The DNA of the CDR3 is TGTGCCAGCAGTTACTCTTGGGGGCCGGTTGGGATGAACACTGAAGCTTTCTTT.

On this clone: The junction does not match germline at one end; this may be a read error. The rearrangement uses TRBV7-7 and TRBJ2-5; D gene uncertain. CDR1 and CDR2 (germline): SSHAT, FNYEAQ (reference sequence). CDR3 length: 15 residues. The chain's CDR3 is CASSLRDQTRETQYF. In DNA, the CDR3 is TGTGCTAGCAGCTTACGTGACCAAACGAGGGAGACCCAGTACTTC. Drawing the rest from reference TRBV7-7 and TRBJ2-5, the complete variable domain is GAGVSQSPRYKVTKRGQDVTLRCDPISSHATLYWYQQALGQGPEFLTYFNYEAQPDKSGLPSDRFSAERPEGSISTLTIQRTEQRDSAMYRCASSLRDQTRETQYFGPGTRLLVL.

This clone showed up just a few times. The V and J genes are TRBV28 and TRBJ1-2; possibly TRBD1 for D (5 bases). CDR1 is MDHEN and CDR2 is SYDVKM in the germline V gene. Trimming left V 4 bases short and J 10 bases short, with 16 bases between. The CDR3 sequence is 13 residues long. CDR3 protein: CASSSARGKNYTF. The CDR3 nucleotides read TGTGCCAGCAGTTCTGCCCGGGGGAAGAACTACACCTTC.

The chain uses TRBV4-1 and TRBJ2-1; the D gene is possibly TRBD2 (6 bases). V was pared by 8 bases and J by 5 bases, with 13 bases between. CDR1 is MGHRA, CDR2 YSYEKL, per germline. The CDR3 loop spans 13 amino acids. CDR3 bases: TGCGCCAGCTTGGGCGGGAACGACAATGAGCAGTTCTTC. Translated, it gives CASLGGNDNEQFF.

This chain joins TRBV14 and TRBJ2-5, with D possibly TRBD2 on 5 matching bases. This CDR3 is built from 15 residues. The germline CDR1 and CDR2 sequences are SGHDN and FVKESK. The V end lost 4 bases, the J end lost 3 bases, and 15 bases lay between the germline ends. The CDR3 sequence is CASSPREGAEETQYF. Written as DNA, the CDR3 is TGTGCCAGCAGCCCCCGAGAGGGCGCCGAAGAGACCCAGTACTTC.

The chain couples TRBV5-5 to TRBJ1-1; TRBD1 agrees at 7 bases. The V and J ends lost 5 bases and 0 bases, in that order; junction bases with no gene match: 7. The CDR3 has 15 residues. The germline CDR1 and CDR2 sequences are SGHKS and YYEKEE (reference sequence). The CDR3, as DNA: TGTGCCAGCAGGGATCACAGGGGAATGAACACTGAAGCTTTCTTT. Amino acids: CASRDHRGMNTEAFF.

As to this clone: The same CDR3 also results from other DNA sequences found in this sample. The chain carries TRBV5-1 and TRBJ2-1; 8 nucleotides align to TRBD2. This CDR3 region has 14 residues. In germline, CDR1 is SGHRS, CDR2 YFSETQ. The trim removed 4 bases at V and 6 bases at J, leaving 6 bases unmatched. Written as DNA, the CDR3 is TGCGCCAGCAGCCTCTTAAGCGGGAGCAATGAGCAGTTCTTC. It encodes CASSLLSGSNEQFF.

In its sample, this clone was seen once. The chain recombines TRBV5-1 with TRBJ2-1, with D possibly matching TRBD2 (7 bases). The V gene's germline CDR1 is SGHRS and CDR2 YFSETQ. CDR3 size: 16 residues. Trimming took off 4 bases at V and 2 bases at J, with 16 bases between the two ends. The CDR3 sequence: CASSHQQGLTYNEQFF. The CDR3 DNA reads as TGCGCCAGCAGCCATCAACAGGGACTAACCTACAATGAGCAGTTCTTC.

This clone showed up just a few times. V is TRBV18 and J is TRBJ1-1; 9 bases match TRBD1. The CDR3 covers 14 residues. The junction had 3 bases not matched to a gene; V was cut back by 6 bases and J by 1 base. CDR1 is KGHSH and CDR2 is LQKENI in the germline V gene. The CDR3 sequence: CASSQQGANTEAFF. For the CDR3, the DNA is TGTGCCAGCTCCCAACAGGGGGCGAACACTGAAGCTTTCTTT.

CDR3 loop: CASSLGTTFYEQYF. In nucleotides, the CDR3 is TGCGCCAGCAGCTTGGGGACAACTTTCTACGAGCAGTACTTC. This chain connects TRBV5-1 to TRBJ2-7, with TRBD1 as a possible D gene (5 bases). The CDR3 contains 14 residues. Germline-derived CDR1 and CDR2 are SGHRS and YFSETQ. Trimming pared 0 bases from V and 3 bases from J, leaving 10 bases between.

The chain uses TRBV5-1 and TRBJ1-1; D not certain. Germline CDR1 and CDR2: SGHRS and YFSETQ. Deletions cut 4 bases from V and 1 base from J, with 17 bases between. The CDR3 length is 16 residues. The CDR3 bases are TGCGCCAGCAGCCGAGGTGGATTTGACGCGAACACTGAAGCTTTCTTT. This encodes CASSRGGFDANTEAFF.

CDR3 bases: TGTGCCAGCAGTTTAGGGGGACAGGGGGCGAACTATGGCTACACCTTC. It codes for CASSLGGQGANYGYTF. V usage is TRBV28 and J usage is TRBJ1-2, with 12 bases lining up with TRBD1. There are 16 residues in the CDR3. Looked up from germline, CDR1 is MDHEN and CDR2 is SYDVKM. Trimming took 2 bases from V and 2 from J; bases not matched to a gene: 3.

The genes are TRBV10-2 and TRBJ2-7; TRBD2 matches at 7 bases. The CDR3 sequence is 14 residues long. The V and J ends lost 7 bases and 3 bases, in that order; junction bases with no gene match: 9. Looked up from germline, CDR1 is WSHSY and CDR2 is SAAADI. The CDR3 sequence: CASTNTGLHYEQYF. CDR3 DNA: TGCGCCAGCACCAATACGGGACTACACTACGAGCAGTACTTC.

The chain links TRBV10-3 to TRBJ1-5; tentative D call: TRBD1 (6 bases). The CDR3 runs to 16 residues. CDR1 and CDR2 (germline): ENHRY, SYGVKD. The germline V and J ends were trimmed by 7 bases and 6 bases, with 22 bases remaining between them. As DNA, the CDR3 is TGTGCCATCAAGGAGGGGCCGGGGGGGCCGCGTCAGCCCCAGCATTTT. It is translated as CAIKEGPGGPRQPQHF.

This chain joins TRBV6-1 and TRBJ2-7; 11 nucleotides line up with TRBD2. The CDR3 is made up of 17 amino acids. In germline, CDR1 is MNHNS, CDR2 SASEGT. The junction had 7 bases not matched to a gene; V was cut back by 3 bases and J by 0 bases. CDR3 in amino acids: CASSDRLAGIISYEQYF. CDR3 in DNA: TGTGCCAGCAGTGACCGACTAGCGGGAATTATCTCCTACGAGCAGTACTTC.

The chain couples TRBV6-5 to TRBJ1-6; TRBD1 aligns across 7 bases. Germline V gene lookup returns CDR1 MNHEY and CDR2 SVGAGI. This CDR3 spans 10 amino acids. CDR3: CAAGGSPLHF. The CDR3, as DNA: TGTGCAGCAGGGGGATCACCCCTCCACTTT.

The V and J genes are TRBV28 and TRBJ2-7; 7 positions match TRBD2. The CDR3 is made up of 14 amino acids. Per germline, CDR1 MDHEN and CDR2 SYDVKM. V was pared by 2 bases and J by 6 bases, with 7 bases of the junction left unmatched. DNA of the CDR3: TGTGCCAGCAGTTTAATGGGCGGGAGTGGCGAGCAGTACTTC. It yields the protein CASSLMGGSGEQYF.

V gene TRBV10-2 combines with J gene TRBJ2-5; 9 nucleotides agree with TRBD1. This CDR3 is built from 15 residues. Germline loops: CDR1 WSHSY, CDR2 SAAADI. Trimming cost V 4 bases and J 5 bases; bases outside gene matches: 8. The CDR3 is CASSGTGGPVETQYF. For the CDR3, the DNA is TGCGCCAGCAGTGGAACAGGGGGCCCAGTGGAGACCCAGTACTTC.

This clone has a single count. The V gene is TRBV6-5, the J gene TRBJ2-1; possible D gene TRBD1, 6 bases. Germline V gene sequence: CDR1 MNHEY, CDR2 SVGAGI. This CDR3 contains 15 residues. V was shortened by 6 bases and J by 2 bases, with 14 bases between the two germline ends. The CDR3 here is CASRRTGLTYNEQFF. Written as DNA, the CDR3 is TGTGCCAGCAGGCGAACAGGGCTAACCTACAATGAGCAGTTCTTC.

The chain uses TRBV28 and TRBJ2-7, with D uncertain. This CDR3 spans 11 amino acids. Trimming removed 5 bases at V and 7 bases at J, with 9 bases between. In germline, CDR1 is MDHEN, CDR2 SYDVKM. This CDR3 is CASSRPLEQYF. The CDR3 DNA is TGTGCCAGCAGTCGTCCTCTGGAGCAGTACTTC. Full variable domain (rest looked up from reference TRBV28 and TRBJ2-7): DVKVTQSSRYLVKRTGEKVFLECVQDMDHENMFWYRQDPGLGLRLIYFSYDVKMKEKGDIPEGYSVSREKKERFSLILESASTNQTSMYLCASSRPLEQYFGPGTRLTVT.

The chain links TRBV7-9 to TRBJ2-7; the match to TRBD1 covers 9 bases. Losses at the gene ends were 0 bases for V and 2 bases for J; bases not matched to a gene: 5. CDR3 length equals 16 residues. Germline lookup yields CDR1 SEHNR and CDR2 FQNEAQ (reference sequence). The CDR3: CASSLARTGDPYEQYF. CDR3 in DNA: TGTGCCAGCAGCTTAGCTCGGACAGGGGATCCCTACGAGCAGTACTTC.

The chain uses TRBV3-1 (or the pseudogene TRBV3-2) and TRBJ1-5; D remains unclear. V was trimmed by 1 base and J by 0 bases, leaving 10 bases between them. The V gene's germline CDR1 is LGHDT and CDR2 YNNKEL (reference sequence). The CDR3 sequence is 16 residues long. The CDR3 sequence is CASSQGGPYSNQPQHF. As DNA, the CDR3 is TGTGCCAGCAGCCAAGGAGGGCCTTATAGCAATCAGCCCCAGCATTTT.

This chain uses TRBV28 with TRBJ2-7; TRBD1 might be the D (6 bases). This CDR3 contains 15 residues. The V gene lost 4 bases and the J gene lost 0 bases, with 13 bases spanning the gap. Germline values: CDR1 MDHEN, CDR2 SYDVKM. CDR3 amino acids: CASSYIGRGSYEQYF. CDR3 bases: TGTGCCAGCAGTTATATCGGCAGGGGCTCCTACGAGCAGTACTTC.

This clone appeared once. The CDR3 nucleotides are TGTGCCAGCAGCTTAGTTAGGTCAGGTGAAGCTTTCTTT. Its protein is CASSLVRSGEAFF. V is TRBV11-2 and J is TRBJ1-1; D not resolved. V shed 1 base and J shed 7 bases, with 10 bases lying between them. Germline lookup yields CDR1 SGHAT and CDR2 FQNNGV. The CDR3 runs 13 residues.

This rearrangement joins TRBV14 to TRBJ1-4; 7 bases align to TRBD1. Germline trimming cut 10 bases from V and 5 bases from J; bases unmatched to any gene: 7. There are 13 residues in the CDR3. Germline V gives CDR1 SGHDN, CDR2 FVKESK. The DNA for the CDR3 is TGTGCCACCAGTAAGGGGGCGAATGAAAAACTGTTTTTT. Protein: CATSKGANEKLFF.

The chain joins TRBV3-1 (or the pseudogene TRBV3-2) to TRBJ2-5; 10 positions agree with TRBD2. There are 15 residues in the CDR3. In germline, CDR1 is LGHDT, CDR2 YNNKEL (reference sequence). Unmatched junction bases numbered 5, after V lost 5 bases and J lost 2 bases. This chain's CDR3 is CASSFSSGGQETQYF. In DNA form, the CDR3 reads TGTGCCAGCAGCTTCTCTAGCGGGGGACAAGAGACCCAGTACTTC.

This clone was counted between two and nine times. The V and J genes are TRBV11-2 and TRBJ2-1; maybe TRBD2 (6 bases). CDR3 length: 15 residues. CDR1 is SGHAT and CDR2 is FQNNGV in the germline V gene. The V gene lost 5 bases and the J gene lost 6 bases, with 17 bases spanning the gap. CDR3 sequence: CASSHKAGNPNEQFF. CDR3 DNA: TGTGCCAGCAGCCACAAGGCGGGGAATCCCAATGAGCAGTTCTTC.

The V gene is TRBV3-1 (or the pseudogene TRBV3-2), the J gene TRBJ2-3, with a tentative D call TRBD2 (6 bases). Deletions cut 1 base from V and 11 bases from J, with 22 bases between. This CDR3 is built from 16 residues. CDR1 is LGHDT and CDR2 is YNNKEL in the germline V gene (reference sequence). The CDR3 coding sequence is TGTGCCAGCAGCCAAGTTCTGCGGGAAGGCCCATACGAGCAGTATTTT. Translating it yields CASSQVLREGPYEQYF.

V gene TRBV27 combines with J gene TRBJ2-7; D is possibly TRBD2 (6 bases). Germline assignment: CDR1 MNHEY and CDR2 SMNVEV (reference sequence). This CDR3 region has 14 residues. V lost 5 bases to trimming and J lost 5 bases, with 16 bases between them. CDR3 in amino acids: CASSRNGSPNEQYF. The CDR3 nucleotides read TGTGCCAGCAGTAGAAACGGGAGCCCGAACGAGCAGTACTTC.